The following is a TCR beta chain sequence with its context. Its recognized antigen is unknown. Base quality data are lacking; no much larger clone is found one base away. The cohort comprised around 700 healthy bone marrow donors. At the time of sampling, all cohort members were nominally healthy, though unrecorded immune exposures were likely present. The donor was CMV seronegative and was included in the group of several hundred seronegative cohort members. A peripheral blood sample was provided by each donor, and peripheral blood mononuclear cells were used for TCR beta sequencing. Genomic DNA was extracted from the blood cell samples with the Qiagen DNeasy Blood Extraction Kit. This sample stems from a study of cytomegalovirus exposure and HLA in healthy donors (dated by TCRdb to about 2017). As for the study more broadly: An earlier analysis of under 600 of the donors reported roughly 300 Gb of sequence data and some 100 million unique TCR beta sequences from approximately 180 million T cells. About 330 gigabases of sequencing data and roughly 80 million unique TCR sequences made up an early release that covered about 640 HLA-typed donors. The genetic ancestry cluster associated with self-reported Caucasian donors included approximately 85% of the roughly 400 genotyped donors. The study aimed to test whether cataloging public T cell receptors could reveal signatures of past pathogen exposure. Using immunosequencing, the study profiled T cell repertoires from 500 to 800 subjects and related those repertoires to cytomegalovirus serostatus. A separate validation cohort of 100 to 150 different subjects was used in addition to the approximately 700-subject first cohort. The study combined high-throughput TCR immunosequencing, statistical association of individual TCRs with disease status, and machine learning to predict cytomegalovirus infection status. To study patterns of TCR occurrence, a later analysis re-analyzed previously published TCR beta repertoires from several hundred donors and added high-resolution HLA genotyping. The later analysis used no new phenotypic data to find candidate immune exposures, relying instead on TCR beta sequences and their occurrence across donors. To decide whether each TCR beta V gene segment behaved as functional or pseudogenic, an earlier analysis of some 600 of the donors relied on high-throughput TCR beta sequencing. Alongside the repertoire data, information on donor age, sex, ethnicity and CMV serostatus was compiled. A later genetic analysis used genome-wide SNP genotypes for about 65% of the 666 donors, treating that subset as a discovery cohort. Every repertoire in the discovery cohort had been generated on one and the same sequencing platform. HLA typing included class I and class II loci at four-digit resolution. The number of donors typed differed by locus, with about 629-640 for A, B, C, DRB1 and DQB1, more than 500 for DQA1, nearly 610 for DPA1, and 472 for DPB1. Several DR-DQ haplotypes were handled as single units for association and clustering because linkage in the cohort was strong. Among several hundred genotyped donors of the cohort, an average of about 220,000 unique TCR beta nucleotide sequences was sequenced per donor, of which about 20% were non-productive. What the authors observed across the whole study: CMV serostatus was the only immune exposure information available for the cohort. Because counts were too low, roughly 17 rarely observed V segments, including chromosome 9 orphons, were left out of the earlier analysis of several hundred of the donors. When HLA alleles, especially DR and DQ, strongly co-occurred, attributing TCR associations to individual alleles was difficult. In a later analysis, TCR association rates were found to vary across HLA loci, with the most associated TCRs seen for DRB1 alleles and the fewest for HLA-C alleles. In the study, about 150 TCR beta chains were listed as associated with cytomegalovirus. Because the 87-base-pair reads could not distinguish some IMGT-functional V segments, including TRBV6-2 and TRBV6-3, those segments were excluded. According to a later analysis, parvovirus B19, influenza, CMV and Epstein-Barr virus appeared linked to several top co-occurrence clusters. The presence/absence analyses assumed that sequencing depth was roughly uniform across donors, and that assumption may not be true. Specific HLA alleles were associated with about 17,000 TCR beta sequences at a false discovery rate of 0.05 in a later analysis. Because HLA typing was unavailable for some donors at each locus, only the typed subset was used in association tests. According to a later analysis, most CMV-associated TCR beta chains appeared to be HLA-restricted, and the HLA associations seemed to be driven largely by CMV exposure. A cluster of highly shared sequence variants was judged likely to be a technical artifact of the sequencing pipeline. A further reported finding was that TCR beta sequences accurately predicted the HLA-A and HLA-B alleles for most subjects in the first cohort. Across donors, most TCR sequences were observed very rarely, whereas some public TCRs were present in many individuals. An association between a missense DCLRE1C variant and V-gene and J-gene trimming of TCR beta chains was found in a later genetic analysis and replicated in an independent cohort. According to the authors, the approach could potentially be generalized to other disease states and immunological phenotypes. In an earlier analysis of around 600 of the donors, most TCR beta V segments appeared in productive rearrangements about 87% or about 30% of the time, broadly matching IMGT annotations. According to a later genetic analysis, donors in an Asian-associated ancestry cluster had fewer N-insertions in productive TCRs than the approximately 700-donor mean. The classifier was reported to diagnose cytomegalovirus status with high specificity and sensitivity in both the original cohort and the validation cohort. The cohort was sequenced for TCR beta chains only, and without alpha or paired-chain data the features that could be detected were limited. Correlated functional status among segregating V segments might reflect linkage disequilibrium, but an unknown experimental factor could not be ruled out. In a later analysis, HLA-associated TCR beta chains were found to be more clonally expanded and to have lower generation probabilities than equally common non-associated chains. In vitro tests confirmed that a few of the cytomegalovirus-associated TCR beta chains recognize cytomegalovirus antigens.

Receptor libraries were prepared by the immunoSEQ multiplex PCR assay. For the multiplex PCR, a mixture combining 60 forward primers for TCR Vbeta segments and 13 reverse primers for TCR Jbeta segments was used. A multiplex PCR assay on genomic DNA amplified the CDR3 region of rearranged TCR beta genes. On the Illumina HiSeq System, the amplified TCR beta libraries were sequenced as 87-base-pair reads. Processing in the source paper ran as follows. A later analysis counted approximately 76 million unique TCR beta chains across the 640 or so repertoires, and some 12 million of these chains were shared by at least two donors. To remove PCR and sequencing errors, raw reads were error-corrected and collapsed into unique sequences using a nearest-neighbor algorithm that merged closely related sequences. To assign V, D and J gene segments, CDR3 sequences were aligned to IMGT reference sequences. For a sequence to be retained, a match of at least six nucleotides to both a V gene segment and a J gene segment was required. A rearrangement was called productive if the CDR3 had no stop codons and remained in frame with V and J, and every other rearrangement was called non-productive. Following IMGT convention, CDR3 was defined as the stretch from the second conserved V-encoded cysteine up to the conserved J-encoded phenylalanine. In an earlier analysis of more than 550 of the donors, sequences lacking an unambiguous match to a single V gene segment were excluded. An earlier analysis of 500 to 700 of the donors classified V segments as functional when productive rearrangements were above 56.7% and as segregating when the standard deviation between donors was above 5%. To diagnose cytomegalovirus status from the catalog of TCR beta chain sequences, a statistical classification framework was built. In a later analysis, TCR nucleotide sequences were compared against IMGT/GENE-DB human TR gene sequences so that V and J genes could be assigned. The TCRdist pipeline was used in a later analysis to assign CDR3 sequences and most-parsimonious VDJ recombination scenarios. In a later analysis, every TCR beta chain was defined by the combination of its CDR3 amino acid sequence and its V-gene family, and reads without a unique V-gene family were dropped. In a later analysis, fewer than 650 highly shared, low-generation-probability nucleotide sequences were removed to address suspected cross-contamination and a sequencing artifact. For each public chain, a later analysis derived a clonal expansion index from normalized ranks of inferred template counts within each repertoire. A later analysis computed generation probabilities with a VDJ recombination model fitted to out-of-frame rearrangements, and checked the results against IGoR. In a later analysis, hypergeometric tests were used to score TCR-TCR, TCR-HLA and TCR-CMV co-occurrence, with a repertoire-size bias correction applied to TCR pairs. False discovery rates were estimated in a later analysis by permuting HLA or CMV assignments 20 times. In a later analysis, co-occurring TCRs were grouped with DBSCAN, and TCRdist sequence similarity was added when clustering was performed within HLA-allele-positive subsets. Repertoires with fewer than 30,000 or more than 120,000 public chains were left out of co-occurrence clustering, as were a few repertoires with anomalous nucleotide sharing. Held by TCRdb, this immuneACCESS table contains in-frame sequences only and omits some clones. Under half of the omission traces to an unresolved V gene where checked; the cause of the rest is unknown. D and trimming were read from the DNA, whereas the V and J calls and clone size are those reported in that table. The sample profile shows 130,000 to 150,000 clones; roughly three quarters of them were found once. More than 3% of the sample lies in the top ten.

The germline V gene encodes CDR1 MDHEN and CDR2 SYDVKM. The CDR3 covers 15 residues, taking in both the cysteine and the phenylalanine. Here the CDR3 DNA is all that survives: 45 bases in frame from base 1. This sequence was found in a man between 18 and 29 years old in good health and CMV-seronegative. Recombination linked TRBV28 to TRBJ2-5, with 7 bases matching TRBD1. The J call may not be correct, given that the DNA end is closer to TRBJ2-7. The sequenced material came from PBMCs. The CDR3 region reads CASSSPGQNSYEQYF. The DNA sequence is given as TGTGCCAGCAGTTCGCCGGGACAGAATTCCTACGAGCAGTACTTC.